Presented here are 7 T cell receptor beta chains from one specimen sequenced in a study of blood T cell repertoires in COVID-19. Produced via immunoSEQ multiplex PCR; TCRdb's table is partial and in-frame only. The sample has about 59,000 clones, 91% seen once. Sequencing was performed on peripheral blood. Every receptor here comes from a human donor in a cohort sampled during active COVID-19.

The CDR3 loop is CASSLVAVGGEAFF. As DNA, the CDR3 is TGTGCCAGCAGCTTAGTTGCCGTTGGGGGGGAAGCTTTCTTT. The gene calls are TRBV7-9 and TRBJ1-1; perhaps TRBD1 as D (5 bases). The CDR3 loop spans 14 amino acids. V lost 1 base and J 8 bases, leaving 14 bases between the germline ends. Germline CDR1 and CDR2: SEHNR and FQNEAQ (reference sequence).

The chain combines TRBV5-6 with TRBJ1-5, with D possibly matching TRBD1 (5 bases). There are 14 residues in the CDR3. V was shortened by 3 bases and J by 6 bases, with 13 bases between the two germline ends. Germline lookup yields CDR1 SGHDT and CDR2 YYEEEE. The CDR3 region has the DNA TGTGCCAGCAGCTGTTGGAGGGGCGTTCAGCCCCAGCATTTT. Protein sequence: CASSCWRGVQPQHF.

The chain uses TRBV7-2 and TRBJ2-5, with TRBD1 matching 9 bases. CDR1 and CDR2 from the germline V gene are SGHTA and FQGNSA. The J segment lost 5 bases and the V segment lost 3 bases, leaving 4 bases of the junction unmatched. The CDR3 consists of 14 residues. CDR3 bases: TGTGCCAGCAGCTTTACAGGGGGCTCGGAGACCCAGTACTTC. Translation: CASSFTGGSETQYF.

The rearrangement joins TRBV20-1 to TRBJ1-5, with 7 bases matching TRBD1. Germline V gives CDR1 DFQATT, CDR2 SNEGSKA (reference sequence). The ends lost 3 bases at V and 1 base at J; junction bases unmatched: 12. There are 17 residues in the CDR3. The CDR3 loop reads CSASVTGFAFSNQPQHF. The CDR3 DNA is TGCAGTGCTAGTGTGACAGGGTTTGCCTTCAGCAATCAGCCCCAGCATTTT.

This clone is a singleton in its sample. The junction differs from germline at one of its ends, possibly a read error. The CDR3 DNA sequence: TGTGCTAGCAGCCCTAGCGGGGGGGGTTACAATGAGCAGTTCTTC. Encoded protein: CASSPSGGGYNEQFF. The rearrangement joins TRBV7-7 to TRBJ2-1, with TRBD2 identical over 12 bases. Germline CDR1 is SSHAT and CDR2 is FNYEAQ (reference sequence). The CDR3 extends over 15 amino acids.

The V and J genes are TRBV18 and TRBJ2-7; D ambiguous. V was trimmed by 1 base and J by 0 bases, leaving 7 bases between them. The CDR3 is made up of 14 amino acids. Per germline, CDR1 KGHSH and CDR2 LQKENI. CDR3 loop: CASSPLQSSYEQYF. As DNA, the CDR3 is TGTGCCAGCTCACCACTTCAATCCTCCTACGAGCAGTACTTC.

In its sample, this clone was seen once. The chain couples TRBV5-4 to TRBJ2-3; 10 bases match TRBD1. The CDR3 consists of 16 residues. Per germline, CDR1 SGHNT and CDR2 YYREEE (reference sequence). Germline trimming cut 1 base from V and 0 bases from J; bases unmatched to any gene: 2. In DNA form, the CDR3 reads TGTGCCAGCAGCTTGCGGACAGGGGGTAGCACAGATACGCAGTATTTT. This codes for CASSLRTGGSTDTQYF.